This T cell receptor (beta chain) was obtained from a study of blood T cell repertoires in COVID-19. Original processing notes: Reference gene primer amplification gave estimated nucleated cell counts. TCRdb keeps only in-frame clones here, not all; method: immunoSEQ multiplex PCR. V and J calls and clone size are as listed in that table; D and trimming were resolved from the DNA. This sample has 250,000 to 300,000 clones; approximately 85% occur once, and the top ten carry 9.5% to 11%. The CDR3 loop spans 15 amino acids. The J gene is TRBJ2-7, the V gene TRBV21-1; the listed D gene, TRBD1, was not tested against the DNA. TRBV21-1 is shown as a pseudogene. The sequenced material came from peripheral blood. The TCR originated in a woman aged 70-85 years with acute or convalescent COVID-19. The CDR3 is CASSADGQGHYEQYF. CDR3 coding DNA: TGTGCCAGCAGCGCAGACGGACAGGGGCACTACGAGCAGTACTTC.